This is a list of T cell receptor beta chains from one sample in a study of Ad26.COV2.S vaccination and SARS-CoV-2 variants. The data were produced by immunoSEQ multiplex PCR, yet TCRdb's version contains in-frame clones alone and is incomplete. The profile shows about 350,000 clones, approximately 81% of them singletons. Source: peripheral blood, taken in a trial of Ad26.COV2.S vaccine versus placebo. These receptors all come from a person aged 18 to 65 who received the Ad26.COV2.S COVID-19 vaccine or a placebo. Both conserved end residues are part of each CDR3. The D gene is left open where the match is weak. For some rows the clone size is stated as once, few or many, or as a class when expanded; others skip it.

D	V	size	J	DNA	CDR3
-	TRBV19	few	TRBJ1-3	TGTGCCAGTAGTATACATCGGTCACAGGTCTCTGGAAACACCATATATTTT	CASSIHRSQVSGNTIYF
-	TRBV24-1	-	TRBJ2-2	TGTGCCACCAGTGATGGAACAGGGTGGAGCGGGGAGCTGTTTTTT	CATSDGTGWSGELFF
-	TRBV3-1/TRBV3-2	-	TRBJ1-5	TGTGCCAGCAGCCAAGGGCTAGGGGCGGGCAATCAGCCCCAGCATTTT	CASSQGLGAGNQPQHF
-	TRBV6-5	-	TRBJ1-1	TGTGCCAGCACTAGGACAGAATTGAACACTGAAGCTTTCTTT	CASTRTELNTEAFF
-	TRBV2	-	TRBJ1-6	TGTGCCAGCAGTGCGGAACTTACCTATAATTCACCCCTCCACTTT	CASSAELTYNSPLHF
-	TRBV6-5	-	TRBJ2-2	TGTGCCAGCAGACCATTGACTGGGGTAGCCGGGGAGCTGTTTTTT	CASRPLTGVAGELFF
-	TRBV7-9	-	TRBJ2-7	TGTGCCAGCAGCTTAGTTTCCTACGAGCAGTACTTC	CASSLVSYEQYF
-	TRBV5-1	-	TRBJ1-2	TGCGCCAGCAGCTTGGAATATGTGGGGTATGGCTACACCTTC	CASSLEYVGYGYTF
-	TRBV9	-	TRBJ2-5	TGTGCCAGCAGCCCCAGTGGTCAGGGAGAGACCCAGTACTTC	CASSPSGQGETQYF
-	TRBV29-1	-	TRBJ2-1	TGCAGCGTTGAAGATGTGATGAGTGAGCAGTTCTTC	CSVEDVMSEQFF
-	TRBV27	-	TRBJ1-1	TGTGCCAGCCCGGACAGCGAAGCTTTCTTT	CASPDSEAFF
-	TRBV9	-	TRBJ2-5	TGTGCCAGCAGCGGGGGAGGGGGAGAGACCCAGTACTTC	CASSGGGGETQYF
TRBD2	TRBV5-1	-	TRBJ2-7	TGCGCCAGCAGCTTTTCTAGCGGGGGGTCTTCCTACGAGCAGTACTTC	CASSFSSGGSSYEQYF